The clone carrying this TCR beta chain was counted only a few times. Its antigen is not known. The data are from a study of vaccination and CD4 T cells after COVID-19. Per germline, CDR1 LNHNV and CDR2 YYDKDF (reference sequence). V lost 5 bases to trimming and J lost 6 bases; unmatched junction nucleotides: 8. The CDR3 sequence is 15 residues long. Cultured CD4+ T-cell DNA underwent Oncomine TCR Beta short-read sequencing. Via MiXCR, TCRdb re-called the PCR reads, giving one row per CDR3 protein. The sample lists 13,000 to 15,000 distinct CDR3 sequences, roughly 29% seen once, with about 20% in the top ten. Treatment here: approximately 10-day PBMC culture with coronavirus spike peptide pools or control peptides (ViraFEST assay). Once peptide pools had expanded antigen-specific T cells, ViraFEST sequenced TCRs.

The J gene is TRBJ2-7, the V gene TRBV15; the match to TRBD2 covers 12 bases. This receptor was obtained from a human donor with COVID-19. Sequencing was performed on cultured CD4+ T cells from blood. CDR3 amino acids: CATSETLAGGGEQYF. CDR3 DNA sequence: TGTGCCACCAGCGAAACCCTAGCGGGGGGGGGCGAGCAGTACTTC.